A selection of T cell receptor beta chains follows, all from one sample in a study of identifying expanded T cells in peripheral blood. The table came from immunoSEQ multiplex PCR; TCRdb's copy has only in-frame clones and leaves some out. The sample lists around 60,000 clones, around 81% occurring once. Sequencing was carried out using blood. The origin of the receptors is a person aged 18-69 years in good health. Both conserved end residues are part of each CDR3. The order of the fields is clone size, V gene, J gene, D gene, CDR3 DNA, CDR3 protein. A D gene is named only where the DNA matches it firmly. Where a row states a size, it is once, few, many or the class of an expanded clone; other rows omit it.

size: .
V: TRBV5-5
J: TRBJ1-2
D: .
DNA: TGTGCCAGCAGCTTGGAAGGGGGATTCTATGGCTACACCTTC
CDR3: CASSLEGGFYGYTF

size: .
V: TRBV9
J: TRBJ2-1
D: TRBD2
DNA: TGTGCCAGCAATACAGCGGGAGGGCAACGGGAGCAGTTCTTC
CDR3: CASNTAGGQREQFF

size: few
V: TRBV6-1
J: TRBJ2-1
D: .
DNA: TGTGCCAGCAGCGACAATGAGCAGTTCTTC
CDR3: CASSDNEQFF

size: .
V: TRBV6-1
J: TRBJ1-3
D: .
DNA: TGTGCCAGCAGTGAAGCTCCCCCGGTGGCCCTTAGAGAGTTT
CDR3: CASSEAPPVALREF

size: .
V: TRBV7-9
J: TRBJ1-4
D: .
DNA: TGTGCCAGCAGCTCAAGCCTGGCAACTAATGAAAAACTGTTTTTT
CDR3: CASSSSLATNEKLFF

size: .
V: TRBV6-1
J: TRBJ1-2
D: .
DNA: TGTGCCAGCAGTGAGACACGGAGCAAATACGATGGCTACACCTTC
CDR3: CASSETRSKYDGYTF

size: .
V: TRBV2
J: TRBJ2-5
D: .
DNA: TGTGCCAGCAGTGGCAGGGTCGTTCAAGAGACCCAGTACTTC
CDR3: CASSGRVVQETQYF

size: .
V: TRBV2
J: TRBJ2-6
D: .
DNA: TGTGCCAGCTTTGAGACAGTGGGCTCTGGGGCCAACGTCCTGACTTTC
CDR3: CASFETVGSGANVLTF

size: .
V: TRBV11-2
J: TRBJ2-7
D: .
DNA: TGTGCCAGCAGCTCTCCTAGGCGCCCCTACGAGCAGTACTTC
CDR3: CASSSPRRPYEQYF

size: .
V: TRBV11-2
J: TRBJ2-1
D: TRBD2
DNA: TGTGCCAGCAGCCTGCGCCTAGCGGGAGAGAGCAATGAGCAGTTCTTC
CDR3: CASSLRLAGESNEQFF

size: .
V: TRBV11-2
J: TRBJ2-7
D: .
DNA: TGTGCCAGCAGCCGGACCGTATACGAGCAGTACTTC
CDR3: CASSRTVYEQYF

size: once
V: TRBV28
J: TRBJ2-2
D: .
DNA: TGTGCCAGCAGAACCTGGACGGGTAACACCGGGGAGCTGTTTTTT
CDR3: CASRTWTGNTGELFF

size: .
V: TRBV9
J: TRBJ2-3
D: TRBD1
DNA: TGTGCCAGCAGCGGCCGGGACAGGGGGCGCACAGATACGCAGTATTTT
CDR3: CASSGRDRGRTDTQYF

size: .
V: TRBV4-2
J: TRBJ2-1
D: TRBD2
DNA: TGTGCCAGCAGCGTAACGACTAGCGGGAGGCGACTAGAGCAGTTCTTC
CDR3: CASSVTTSGRRLEQFF

size: .
V: TRBV7-8
J: TRBJ1-4
D: TRBD1
DNA: TGTGCCAGCAGCCCCGGACAGGGGACAACTAATGAAAAACTGTTTTTT
CDR3: CASSPGQGTTNEKLFF

size: .
V: TRBV2
J: TRBJ2-3
D: .
DNA: TGTGCCAGCAGTGATCCGGGACGGTATACGCAGTATTTT
CDR3: CASSDPGRYTQYF

size: .
V: TRBV11-2
J: TRBJ1-2
D: .
DNA: TGTGCCAGCAGCTTAGGAGGGACAAGGGGGGGTGGCTACACCTTC
CDR3: CASSLGGTRGGGYTF

size: once
V: TRBV19
J: TRBJ1-5
D: TRBD1
DNA: TGTGCCAGTAGTATCGGGGAGACAGGGAGCAATCAGCCCCAGCATTTT
CDR3: CASSIGETGSNQPQHF

size: .
V: TRBV14
J: TRBJ2-1
D: .
DNA: TGTGCCAGCAGCCCGGGTTCCCACAATGAGCAGTTCTTC
CDR3: CASSPGSHNEQFF

size: .
V: TRBV4-3
J: TRBJ2-1
D: .
DNA: TGCGCCAGCAGCCAGACATTTACCCTTGGGAATGAGCAGTTCTTC
CDR3: CASSQTFTLGNEQFF

size: .
V: TRBV18
J: TRBJ2-3
D: TRBD2
DNA: TGTGCCAGCTCACCTAGCTGGGGAGGGCCAGATACGCAGTATTTT
CDR3: CASSPSWGGPDTQYF

size: .
V: TRBV7-9
J: TRBJ1-5
D: TRBD1
DNA: TGTGCCAGCAGCTTGACAGGGATCGATCAGCCCCAGCATTTT
CDR3: CASSLTGIDQPQHF

size: .
V: TRBV9
J: TRBJ2-5
D: TRBD1
DNA: TGTGCCAGCAGCGTAGGACAGGGGGCGTGGGAGACCCAGTACTTC
CDR3: CASSVGQGAWETQYF

size: .
V: TRBV5-1
J: TRBJ1-1
D: .
DNA: TGCGCCAGCAGCTCCGGTTTAGGCACTGAAGCTTTCTTT
CDR3: CASSSGLGTEAFF

size: .
V: TRBV11-2
J: TRBJ2-1
D: TRBD2
DNA: TGTGCCAGCAGCCCCCGGGGAGCGGGGGGTAGGAACAATGAGCAGTTCTTC
CDR3: CASSPRGAGGRNNEQFF

size: once
V: TRBV6-6
J: TRBJ2-7
D: .
DNA: TGTGCCAGCCTTCGGGGATACGAGCAGTACTTC
CDR3: CASLRGYEQYF

size: .
V: TRBV19
J: TRBJ1-1
D: .
DNA: TGTGCCAGTAGTATCCCGAACAGAGGCGCGACAGCTTTCTTT
CDR3: CASSIPNRGATAFF

size: .
V: TRBV5-1
J: TRBJ1-2
D: .
DNA: TGCGCCAGCAGCTTAGGGATCAACTATGGCTACACCTTC
CDR3: CASSLGINYGYTF

size: .
V: TRBV7-6
J: TRBJ2-2
D: TRBD2
DNA: TGTGCCAGCAGCCCGACTAGCGGGAGATCCGCGAACACCGGGGAGCTGTTTTTT
CDR3: CASSPTSGRSANTGELFF

size: .
V: TRBV28
J: TRBJ2-1
D: .
DNA: TGTGCCAGCAGCCCGAGTACGATAGACAATGAGCAGTTCTTC
CDR3: CASSPSTIDNEQFF

size: .
V: TRBV2
J: TRBJ1-1
D: TRBD1
DNA: TGTGCCAGCAGTCCGAATTGGGGACAGGGTTTAATGAACACTGAAGCTTTCTTT
CDR3: CASSPNWGQGLMNTEAFF